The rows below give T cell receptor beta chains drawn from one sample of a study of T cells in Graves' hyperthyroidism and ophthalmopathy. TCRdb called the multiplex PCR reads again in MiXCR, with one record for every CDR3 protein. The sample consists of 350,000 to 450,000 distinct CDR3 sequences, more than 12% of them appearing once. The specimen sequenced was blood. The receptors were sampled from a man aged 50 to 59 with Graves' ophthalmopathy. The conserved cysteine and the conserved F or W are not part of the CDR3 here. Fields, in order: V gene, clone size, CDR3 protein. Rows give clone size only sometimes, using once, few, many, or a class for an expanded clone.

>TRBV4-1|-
ASSQDWDHQGTQY
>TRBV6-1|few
ATFNGFGRTVTEAF
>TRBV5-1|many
ASSLEGEYGEQY
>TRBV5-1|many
ASSLAVRNTEAF
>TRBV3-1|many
ASQGGNNEQF
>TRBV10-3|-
AIKEPAETQY
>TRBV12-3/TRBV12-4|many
ASSPGPSSHGELF
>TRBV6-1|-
ASSEVRDRDNEQF
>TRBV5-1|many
ASSPIPGSNTGELF
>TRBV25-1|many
ASSAAVGTGANVLT
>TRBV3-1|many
ASSLPTNTGELF
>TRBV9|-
ASSVDGAGLRGYT
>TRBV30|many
AWSASGVGYT
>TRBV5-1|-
ASSSGQGEWSYNEQF
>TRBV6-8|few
ASVAGLLSTDTQY
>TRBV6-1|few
ASRGGTGEKLF
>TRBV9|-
ASSVPTSGPGYNEQF
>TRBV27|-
ASSPGILGNQPQH